The 15 T cell receptor beta chains reported below all come from one sample, sequenced in a study of blood T cell repertoires in COVID-19. TCRdb's table, derived via immunoSEQ multiplex PCR, lists solely in-frame clones and lacks some. The table shows about 27,000 clones, with under 90% occurring only once. The specimen sequenced was peripheral blood. Receptors originate from a woman older than 75 with acute or convalescent COVID-19.

V usage is TRBV27 and J usage is TRBJ1-2; D unclear. CDR1 MNHEY and CDR2 SMNVEV come from the germline V gene (reference sequence). The CDR3 runs 15 residues. V was cut by 7 bases and J by 2 bases, with 17 bases left in between. CDR3 amino acids: CASKLSPLVNYGYTF. CDR3 DNA: TGTGCCAGCAAGTTAAGCCCCTTAGTAAACTATGGCTACACCTTC.

The J gene is TRBJ2-5, the V gene TRBV24-1; D might be TRBD1 (6 bases). The CDR3 runs to 15 residues. The germline V gene encodes CDR1 KGHDR and CDR2 SFDVKD. Trimming shortened V by 1 base and J by 2 bases, and 10 bases separated the two germline ends. CDR3: CATSDFRGGQETQYF. The CDR3, as DNA: TGTGCCACCAGTGATTTCAGGGGCGGGCAAGAGACCCAGTACTTC.

J is TRBJ2-2 and V is TRBV7-9, with TRBD1 identical over 9 bases. The CDR3 extends over 15 amino acids. The V and J ends lost 3 bases and 4 bases, in that order; junction bases with no gene match: 3. CDR1 and CDR2 from the germline V gene are SEHNR and FQNEAQ (reference sequence). Here the CDR3 reads CASSFNRGPTGELFF. In nucleotides, the CDR3 is TGTGCCAGCAGCTTCAACAGGGGGCCCACCGGGGAGCTGTTTTTT.

About this clone itself: One end of the junction does not line up with germline, which may come from a read error. V is TRBV5-1 and J is TRBJ2-7; maybe TRBD2 (6 bases). This CDR3 has 15 residues. Germline V gene sequence: CDR1 SGHRS, CDR2 YFSETQ. The CDR3 DNA reads TGCGCCAGCAGTTTACGCTCGGGGACTTCCTCCGAGCAGTACTTC. Its protein product is CASSLRSGTSSEQYF. Complete variable domain (other parts from reference TRBV5-1 and TRBJ2-7): KAGVTQTPRYLIKTRGQQVTLSCSPISGHRSVSWYQQTPGQGLQFLFEYFSETQRNKGNFPGRFSGRQFSNSRSEMNVSTLELGDSALYLCASSLRSGTSSEQYFGPGTRLTVT.

The chain combines TRBV15 with TRBJ2-2; the match to TRBD2 covers 8 bases. Trimming removed 0 bases from V and 4 bases from J; junction bases left unmatched: 10. CDR1 is LNHNV and CDR2 is YYDKDF in the germline V gene (reference sequence). There are 18 residues in the CDR3. Written as DNA, the CDR3 is TGTGCCACCAGCAGAGATCGAGTAGCGGGATATGGCACCGGGGAGCTGTTTTTT. Protein sequence: CATSRDRVAGYGTGELFF.

The rearrangement links TRBV28 to TRBJ1-2; unclear D gene. Germline-derived CDR1 and CDR2 are MDHEN and SYDVKM. Between the trimmed V and J ends, which lost 4 bases and 5 bases, there was a span of 14 bases. CDR3 length: 14 residues. The CDR3 sequence is CASSSGAGRYGYTF. CDR3 nucleotide sequence: TGTGCCAGCAGTTCCGGTGCGGGCCGGTATGGCTACACCTTC.

The chain combines TRBV14 with TRBJ2-3; 7 nucleotides agree with TRBD1. Trimming at V came to 5 bases and at J to 2 bases, leaving 7 bases not matched to a gene. The CDR3 is made up of 15 amino acids. Germline CDR1 is SGHDN and CDR2 is FVKESK. The CDR3 region has the DNA TGTGCCAGCAGCTCGACAGGGAGAAACACAGATACGCAGTATTTT. It yields the protein CASSSTGRNTDTQYF.

This chain joins TRBV19 and TRBJ2-5; TRBD1 is a possible D gene (5 bases). From germline, CDR1 is LNHDA and CDR2 SQIVND (reference sequence). This CDR3 spans 15 amino acids. Trimming shortened V by 5 bases and J by 1 base, and 14 bases separated the two germline ends. The CDR3 spells CASSFRVIPQETQYF. CDR3 coding DNA: TGTGCCAGTAGTTTCAGGGTAATCCCCCAAGAGACCCAGTACTTC.

This clone is a singleton in its sample. The gene calls are TRBV11-2 and TRBJ2-5; D possibly corresponds to TRBD2 (5 bases). CDR1 is SGHAT, CDR2 FQNNGV, per germline. Trimming left V 5 bases short and J 7 bases short, with 17 bases between. The CDR3 extends over 14 amino acids. The CDR3 spells CASSRGSDVGTQYF. CDR3 DNA: TGTGCCAGCAGCCGAGGGTCCGACGTTGGGACCCAGTACTTC. Drawing the rest from reference TRBV11-2 and TRBJ2-5, the complete variable domain is EAGVAQSPRYKIIEKRQSVAFWCNPISGHATLYWYQQILGQGPKLLIQFQNNGVVDDSQLPKDRFSAERLKGVDSTLKIQPAKLEDSAVYLCASSRGSDVGTQYFGPGTRLLVL.

The chain has TRBV7-9 and TRBJ1-5, with TRBD1 as a possible D gene (5 bases). The CDR3 is 13 amino acids. Looked up from germline, CDR1 is SEHNR and CDR2 is FQNEAQ (reference sequence). Deletions cut 8 bases from V and 7 bases from J, with 15 bases between. DNA for the CDR3: TGTGCCAGCGCCCGGGGGGGATTGCAGCCCCAGCATTTT. Its translation is CASARGGLQPQHF.

The J gene is TRBJ2-5, the V gene TRBV27; 8 bases match TRBD2. The trim removed 5 bases at V and 1 base at J, leaving 18 bases unmatched. The germline V gene encodes CDR1 MNHEY and CDR2 SMNVEV (reference sequence). The CDR3 sequence is 19 residues long. CDR3 sequence (DNA): TGTGCCAGCAGTCTTTTTTCCGTCACGTCGGGACTAGTCCAAGAGACCCAGTACTTC. Residues: CASSLFSVTSGLVQETQYF.

The table lists this clone with a count of one. The chain joins TRBV27 to TRBJ1-2; D is perhaps TRBD1 (6 bases). The CDR3 runs to 14 residues. V was pared by 0 bases and J by 7 bases, with 12 bases between. Germline CDR1 MNHEY, CDR2 SMNVEV (reference sequence). The CDR3 region is CASSLSGQPGGYTF. Written as DNA, the CDR3 is TGTGCCAGCAGTTTATCTGGACAGCCCGGTGGCTACACCTTC.

The chain links TRBV5-1 to TRBJ1-1, with D perhaps matching TRBD1 (5 bases). V was cut by 4 bases and J by 1 base, with 11 bases left in between. CDR1 is SGHRS, CDR2 YFSETQ, per germline. The CDR3 contains 14 residues. CDR3 in amino acids: CASSPGQGNTEAFF. The CDR3 coding sequence is TGCGCCAGCAGCCCCGGACAAGGGAACACTGAAGCTTTCTTT.

The CDR3 DNA follows: TGCGCCAGCAGCGGACTAGCGGGGGTACAAGAGACCCAGTACTTC. Amino acids: CASSGLAGVQETQYF. The chain links TRBV5-1 to TRBJ2-5; 13 bases match TRBD2. The CDR3 sequence is 15 residues long. CDR1 and CDR2 (germline): SGHRS, YFSETQ. J gave up 2 bases and V 4 bases, and 2 bases lay outside the gene matches.

The V gene is TRBV27, the J gene TRBJ2-2, with D perhaps TRBD1 (6 bases). The CDR3 loop spans 15 amino acids. V lost 6 bases to trimming and J lost 1 base, with 12 bases between them. CDR1 and CDR2 (germline): MNHEY, SMNVEV (reference sequence). The CDR3 spells CASRRTAMNTGELFF. The CDR3 bases are TGTGCCAGCAGACGGACAGCGATGAACACCGGGGAGCTGTTTTTT.